This T cell receptor beta chain was observed in a study of CD8 T cells in Susac syndrome. This CDR3 contains 13 residues. The V and J ends lost 5 bases and 6 bases respectively, with 11 bases between them. CDR1 and CDR2 from the germline V gene are SGHNT and YENEEA. Random hexamers were used to reverse transcribe an amount of roughly 0.5 to 1 ug RNA. immunoSEQ multiplex PCR amplified TCR beta CDR3 across 54 Vbeta, 13 Jbeta. One entry per CDR3 protein results from TCRdb running MiXCR on the immunoSEQ multiplex PCR reads. The sample yields under 300,000 distinct CDR3 sequences, approximately 95% seen once. The diagnostic criteria for definite or probable disease, as recently defined, were met by the patients with Susac syndrome.

This clonotype originated in a human donor with Susac syndrome. The chain links TRBV11-3 to TRBJ2-1; D may be TRBD1 (5 bases). Sequencing was performed on CD4+ T cells from PBMCs. CDR3 sequence (DNA): TGTGCCAGCAGCCCCTACAGGTCCAATGAGCAGTTCTTC. Amino acid sequence: CASSPYRSNEQFF.